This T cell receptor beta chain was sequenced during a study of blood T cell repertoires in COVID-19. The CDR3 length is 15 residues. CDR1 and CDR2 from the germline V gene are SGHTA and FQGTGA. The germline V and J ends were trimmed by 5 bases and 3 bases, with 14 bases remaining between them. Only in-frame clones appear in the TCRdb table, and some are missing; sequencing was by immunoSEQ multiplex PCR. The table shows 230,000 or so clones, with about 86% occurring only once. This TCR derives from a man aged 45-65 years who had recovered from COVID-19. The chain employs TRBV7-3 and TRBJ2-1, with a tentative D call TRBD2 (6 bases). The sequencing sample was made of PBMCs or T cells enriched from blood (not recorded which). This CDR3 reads CASSPVRESYNEQFF. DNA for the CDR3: TGTGCCAGCAGCCCTGTCCGGGAGAGCTACAATGAGCAGTTCTTC.